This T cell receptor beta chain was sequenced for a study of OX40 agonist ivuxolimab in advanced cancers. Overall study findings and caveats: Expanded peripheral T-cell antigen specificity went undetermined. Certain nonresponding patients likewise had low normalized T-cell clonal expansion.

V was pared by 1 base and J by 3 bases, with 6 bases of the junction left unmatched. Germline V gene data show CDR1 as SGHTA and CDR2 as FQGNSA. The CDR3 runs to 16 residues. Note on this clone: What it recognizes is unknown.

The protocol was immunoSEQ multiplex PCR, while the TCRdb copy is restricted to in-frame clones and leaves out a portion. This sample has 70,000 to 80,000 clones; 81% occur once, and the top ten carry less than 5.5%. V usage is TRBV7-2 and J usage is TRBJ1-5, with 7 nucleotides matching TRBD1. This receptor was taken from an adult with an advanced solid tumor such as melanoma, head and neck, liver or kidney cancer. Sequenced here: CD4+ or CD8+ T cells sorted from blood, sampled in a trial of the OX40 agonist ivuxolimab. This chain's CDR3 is CASSLGVRGVNQPQHF. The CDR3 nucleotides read TGTGCCAGCAGCTTAGGCGTCAGGGGGGTCAATCAGCCCCAGCATTTT.